Following are 24 T cell receptor beta chains from one sample sequenced in a study of vaccination and CD4 T cells after COVID-19. Cultured CD4+ T-cell DNA underwent Oncomine TCR Beta short-read sequencing. TCRdb reanalysed the PCR reads using MiXCR and keeps one entry per CDR3 protein. In the table there are over 20,000 distinct CDR3 sequences, 45% to 60% of which are singletons. Treatment given: roughly 11-day PBMC culture with coronavirus spike peptide pools or control peptides (ViraFEST assay). The antigens these receptors bind are not known. Material: CD4+ T cells from blood, cultured in vitro. All receptors derive from a human donor who had recovered from COVID-19.

This clonotype was seen more than once but under ten times. The rearrangement joins TRBV20-1 to TRBJ2-3; 10 bases align to TRBD2. This CDR3 contains 14 residues. Germline V gene data show CDR1 as DFQATT and CDR2 as SNEGSKA (reference sequence). With V trimmed by 7 bases and J by 4 bases, 8 bases remained unmatched. The CDR3 loop is CSVEVAGGPDTQYF. Here the CDR3 DNA reads TGCAGTGTCGAGGTAGCGGGAGGCCCAGATACGCAGTATTTT.

The chain couples TRBV7-2 to TRBJ1-1; tentative D call: TRBD1 (6 bases). Germline CDR1 reads SGHTA; CDR2 reads FQGNSA. Trimming removed 5 bases from V and 6 bases from J, with 10 bases in between. The length of the CDR3 is 12 residues. CDR3 sequence reads: CASSTQGSEAFF. The DNA of the CDR3 is TGTGCCAGCAGCACCCAGGGGTCTGAAGCTTTCTTT.

The chain joins TRBV23-1 to TRBJ1-2, with TRBD1 as a possible D gene (6 bases). TRBV23-1 is an ORF for which the function is uncertain. The CDR3 has 14 residues. V shed 4 bases and J shed 4 bases, with 13 bases lying between them. CDR3 in amino acids: CASSPRGSSYGYTF. Written as DNA, the CDR3 is TGCGCCAGCAGTCCCAGGGGATCGTCCTATGGCTACACCTTC.

This chain links TRBV12-3 or TRBV12-4 with TRBJ2-5; D possibly corresponds to TRBD2 (6 bases). V lost 5 bases and J 4 bases, leaving 17 bases between the germline ends. The CDR3 loop spans 15 amino acids. DNA of the CDR3: TGTGCCAGCAGTGCCTTAACGGGAGTTGGAGAGACCCAGTACTTC. Protein sequence: CASSALTGVGETQYF.

This clonotype was observed once. The chain joins TRBV11-1 to TRBJ2-4; no clear D gene. This CDR3 is built from 14 residues. From germline, CDR1 is SGHAT and CDR2 FQDESV (reference sequence). The ends were cut back, 2 bases at V and 6 bases at J, with 11 bases in the middle. The CDR3 loop is CASSLPTVSNIQYF. The CDR3 DNA reads as TGTGCCAGCAGCTTACCTACAGTATCAAACATTCAGTACTTC.

This clonotype appeared a single time. The genes are TRBV19 and TRBJ1-4; D call uncertain. The germline V and J ends were trimmed by 6 bases and 7 bases, with 12 bases remaining between them. The germline CDR1 and CDR2 sequences are LNHDA and SQIVND (reference sequence). This CDR3 is built from 13 residues. For the CDR3, the DNA is TGTGCCAGTAGGCTGGCCGGAGGTGAAAAACTGTTTTTT. Residues: CASRLAGGEKLFF.

This clonotype was seen a few times. The chain recombines TRBV5-1 with TRBJ2-3, with 12 bases lining up with TRBD2. Germline CDR1 and CDR2: SGHRS and YFSETQ. The junction had 5 bases not matched to a gene; V was cut back by 4 bases and J by 2 bases. The CDR3 consists of 16 residues. The CDR3 DNA follows: TGCGCCAGCAGCGACGGACTAGCGGGGCACACAGATACGCAGTATTTT. This sequence encodes CASSDGLAGHTDTQYF.

The V gene is TRBV6-2 or TRBV6-3, the J gene TRBJ2-5; either TRBD1 or TRBD2 may fit D (5 bases each). V was clipped by 3 bases and J by 3 bases, with 17 bases between them. The CDR3 runs to 16 residues. CDR1 and CDR2 from the germline V gene are MNHEY and SVGEGT. The DNA for the CDR3 is TGTGCCAGCAGTTATCCCCCGGGACGCCCTGAAGAGACCCAGTACTTC. Protein sequence: CASSYPPGRPEETQYF.

The gene calls are TRBV20-1 and TRBJ2-5; D gene uncertain. The CDR3 loop spans 15 amino acids. Germline V gives CDR1 DFQATT, CDR2 SNEGSKA (reference sequence). Between the trimmed V and J ends, which lost 0 bases and 1 base, there was a span of 12 bases. Written as DNA, the CDR3 is TGCAGTGCTAGAGAGAAACCCCACAGCCAAGAGACCCAGTACTTC. Translation gives CSAREKPHSQETQYF.

This clonotype was seen a handful of times. The rearrangement uses TRBV2 and TRBJ1-4; 7 nucleotides agree with TRBD1. The CDR3 covers 15 residues. Germline V CDR1 and CDR2: SNHLY, FYNNEI. V lost 1 base to trimming and J lost 10 bases; unmatched junction nucleotides: 9. CDR3 sequence reads: CASSEGRGRRRKLFF. The CDR3 bases are TGTGCCAGCAGTGAAGGAAGGGGGCGCAGGCGAAAACTGTTTTTT. Based on the CDR3 plus reference TRBV2 and TRBJ1-4, the full variable domain is EPEVTQTPSHQVTQMGQEVILRCVPISNHLYFYWYRQILGQKVEFLVSFYNNEISEKSEIFDDQFSVERPDGSNFTLKIRSTKLEDSAMYFCASSEGRGRRRKLFFGSGTQLSVL.

J is TRBJ1-2 and V is TRBV2; the D gene is possibly TRBD1 (5 bases). V was pared by 6 bases and J by 6 bases, with 11 bases between. CDR1 SNHLY and CDR2 FYNNEI come from the germline V gene. The CDR3 loop spans 12 amino acids. CDR3 sequence: CASRKEGHGYTF. CDR3 bases: TGTGCCAGCAGGAAGGAGGGGCATGGCTACACCTTC. The entire variable domain, with the rest obtained from reference TRBV2 and TRBJ1-2, is as follows: EPEVTQTPSHQVTQMGQEVILRCVPISNHLYFYWYRQILGQKVEFLVSFYNNEISEKSEIFDDQFSVERPDGSNFTLKIRSTKLEDSAMYFCASRKEGHGYTFGSGTRLTVV.

The chain joins TRBV3-1 to TRBJ1-5; a weak D match, TRBD1 (6 bases). This CDR3 is 16 amino acids long. V was trimmed by 2 bases and J by 4 bases, leaving 15 bases between them. Looked up from germline, CDR1 is LGHDT and CDR2 is YNNKEL (reference sequence). The CDR3 reads CASSQTPTGYNQPQHF. The CDR3 nucleotides read TGTGCCAGCAGCCAAACCCCGACAGGTTATAATCAGCCCCAGCATTTT.

The V call is TRBV12-3 or TRBV12-4, the J call TRBJ1-1, with D hard to call. CDR3 length: 13 amino acids. Trimming stripped 2 bases from V and 4 bases from J, with 8 bases between. The CDR3 region is CASSLQWGTEAFF. CDR3 in DNA: TGTGCCAGCAGTTTACAGTGGGGCACTGAAGCTTTCTTT.

The chain joins TRBV6-2 or TRBV6-3 to TRBJ2-2; D not resolved. Germline CDR1 MNHEY, CDR2 SVGEGT. The V end lost 7 bases, the J end lost 3 bases, and 12 bases lay between the germline ends. This CDR3 region has 14 residues. CDR3 in DNA: TGTGCCAGCAAGGCGCTGTTCGACACCGGGGAGCTGTTTTTT. It encodes CASKALFDTGELFF.

The gene calls are TRBV20-1 and TRBJ2-7, with D possibly matching TRBD2 (7 bases). The V end was cut by 0 bases, the J end by 4 bases, with 19 bases between. Germline V gene lookup returns CDR1 DFQATT and CDR2 SNEGSKA (reference sequence). This CDR3 is 16 amino acids long. CDR3 sequence (DNA): TGCAGTGCTAGAGACTGGGGGGCTAGCGGTTTATACGAGCAGTACTTC. Its translation is CSARDWGASGLYEQYF.

This clonotype has a handful of counts. The rearrangement links TRBV20-1 to TRBJ2-7, with 7 bases identical to TRBD2. The CDR3 extends over 14 amino acids. The V gene's germline CDR1 is DFQATT and CDR2 SNEGSKA (reference sequence). V shed 4 bases and J 0 bases; nucleotides not matched to a gene: 6. CDR3 sequence: CSATKRDSSYEQYF. DNA for the CDR3: TGCAGTGCTACAAAGCGGGACTCCTCCTACGAGCAGTACTTC.

Concerning this clonotype itself: The junction departs from germline at one end; a sequencing error may be responsible. The genes are TRBV5-4 and TRBJ1-2; 9 bases match TRBD1. Germline V CDR1 and CDR2: SGHNT, YYREEE (reference sequence). The CDR3 consists of 13 residues. The CDR3 nucleotides read TGTGCCGGCAGCCCGGGACAGGGCTCTGGCTACACCTTC. This gives the protein CAGSPGQGSGYTF.

CDR3 coding DNA: TGTGCCAGCAGTGAATGGGGGAGAGGTGAAAAACTGTTTTTT. This codes for CASSEWGRGEKLFF. V usage is TRBV2 and J usage is TRBJ1-4; TRBD1 is a possible D gene (5 bases). The V end was cut by 2 bases, the J end by 7 bases, with 11 bases between. Germline values: CDR1 SNHLY, CDR2 FYNNEI. CDR3 length: 14 residues.

The chain employs TRBV19 and TRBJ2-1; D may be TRBD1 or TRBD2 (6 bases each). Germline-derived CDR1 and CDR2 are LNHDA and SQIVND (reference sequence). Trimming pared 5 bases from V and 6 bases from J, leaving 14 bases between. CDR3 length equals 14 residues. CDR3 bases: TGTGCCAGTAGTTCCGGGGGCGGGACCAATGAGCAGTTCTTC. This translates into CASSSGGGTNEQFF.

The gene calls are TRBV6-2 or TRBV6-3 and TRBJ2-7; no firm D call. Trimming left V 5 bases short and J 3 bases short, with 8 bases between. The germline V gene has CDR1 MNHEY and CDR2 SVGEGT. This CDR3 is 12 amino acids long. The CDR3 here is CASSPQSYEQYF. CDR3 sequence (DNA): TGTGCCAGCAGTCCTCAGAGCTACGAGCAGTACTTC.

The J gene is TRBJ2-2, the V gene TRBV6-1; a weak D match, TRBD1 (6 bases). The CDR3 contains 14 residues. V lost 8 bases to trimming and J lost 1 base, with 11 bases between them. Germline V gene sequence: CDR1 MNHNS, CDR2 SASEGT. The CDR3 protein is CASGRGQNTGELFF. The CDR3, as DNA: TGTGCCAGCGGAAGGGGACAGAACACCGGGGAGCTGTTTTTT.

The chain carries TRBV6-5 and TRBJ2-4; 7 nucleotides line up with TRBD2. TRBJ2-5 explains the end of the DNA better; the J call may be wrong. The CDR3 has 14 residues. The germline V gene has CDR1 MNHEY and CDR2 SVGAGI. CDR3 DNA sequence: TGTGCCAGCAGTTACTTAGCGTCTAGCGGGACCCAGTACTTC. This encodes CASSYLASSGTQYF.

This clonotype has more than one count but fewer than ten. The chain has TRBV7-2 and TRBJ2-5; D is undetermined. V lost 5 bases and J lost 5, with 9 bases in between. This CDR3 is built from 12 residues. The germline V gene has CDR1 SGHTA and CDR2 FQGNSA. CDR3 sequence: CASSPSRETQYF. CDR3 DNA: TGTGCCAGCAGCCCTAGTAGGGAGACCCAGTACTTC.

The table lists this clonotype with a few counts. The V gene is TRBV30, the J gene TRBJ1-5; D unclear. This CDR3 comprises 13 residues. V was clipped by 2 bases and J by 5 bases, with 10 bases between them. CDR1 is GTSNPN, CDR2 SVGIG, per germline (reference sequence). The CDR3 reads CAWSLAGDQPQHF. In DNA form, the CDR3 reads TGTGCCTGGAGTTTAGCCGGGGATCAGCCCCAGCATTTT. Full variable domain (remainder filled in from reference TRBV30 and TRBJ1-5): SQTIHQWPATLVQPVGSPLSLECTVEGTSNPNLYWYRQAAGRGLQLLFYSVGIGQISSEVPQNLSASRPQDRQFILSSKKLLLSDSGFYLCAWSLAGDQPQHFGDGTRLSIL.